This TCR beta chain was captured by sequencing in a study of blood T cell repertoires in COVID-19. Study-wide background: COVID-19 samples collected from the United States, Italy and Spain covered acute and convalescent phases. Sources were T cells, B-cell-depleted T cells, or PBMCs; the material itself was cDNA or gDNA.

As processed by the authors: Amplification from reference gene primers served as the basis for estimated nucleated cell counts. Assay: immunoSEQ multiplex PCR; the TCRdb copy retains only in-frame clones and omits some. That table is the source of V, J and clone size, and D and trimming were worked out from the DNA. The repertoire holds around 79,000 clones, about 89% seen once, with around 14% in the top ten. Trimming shortened V by 0 bases and J by 3 bases, and 15 bases separated the two germline ends. The length of the CDR3 is 17 residues. Germline lookup yields CDR1 KGHSH and CDR2 LQKENI. This clone came up a few times.

Sequencing was carried out using peripheral blood. The chain recombines TRBV18 with TRBJ1-3; perhaps TRBD1 as D (5 bases). The sequence derives from a man in his 70s with active or convalescent COVID-19. The CDR3 is CASSPPLSGFVGNTIYF. CDR3 sequence (DNA): TGTGCCAGCTCACCACCTCTATCAGGGTTCGTTGGAAACACCATATATTTT.